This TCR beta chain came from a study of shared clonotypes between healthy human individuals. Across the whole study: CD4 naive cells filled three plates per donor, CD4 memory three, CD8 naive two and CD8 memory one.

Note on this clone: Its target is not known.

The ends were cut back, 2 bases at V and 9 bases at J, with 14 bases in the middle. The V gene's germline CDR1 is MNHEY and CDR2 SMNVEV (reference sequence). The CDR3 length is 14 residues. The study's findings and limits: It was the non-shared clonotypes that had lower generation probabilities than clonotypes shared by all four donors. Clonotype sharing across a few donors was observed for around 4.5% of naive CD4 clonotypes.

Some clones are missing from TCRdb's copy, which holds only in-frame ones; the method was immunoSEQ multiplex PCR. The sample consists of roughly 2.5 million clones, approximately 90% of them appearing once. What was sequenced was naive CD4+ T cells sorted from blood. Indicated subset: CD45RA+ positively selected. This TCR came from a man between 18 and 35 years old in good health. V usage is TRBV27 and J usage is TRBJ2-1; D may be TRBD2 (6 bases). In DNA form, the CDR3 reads TGTGCCAGCAGTTTAAACGGGGGTGATGGTGAGCAGTTCTTC. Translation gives CASSLNGGDGEQFF.